This is a list of T cell receptor beta chains from one sample in a study of T cell repertoires in aging, cancer and after chemotherapy. TCRdb re-called the multiplex PCR reads with MiXCR, one entry per CDR3 protein. This table holds about 15,000 distinct CDR3 sequences, around half found once. What was sequenced was blood. Receptor source: a human donor in good health. CDR3s include the opening cysteine and the closing phenylalanine or tryptophan. D genes are given only for firm matches. For some rows the clone size is stated as once, few or many, or as a class when expanded; others skip it.

13	NA	medium-sized	TRBJ2-1	TRBV29-1	TGCAGCGTTGGAGGGGCCCTAAACCGTGAGCAGTTCTTC	CSVGGALNREQFF
15	TRBD1	few	TRBJ2-6	TRBV27	TGTGCCAGCAGCTCCGACAGGGCCGGGGCCAACGTCCTGACTTTC	CASSSDRAGANVLTF
13	TRBD2	NA	TRBJ2-1	TRBV7-2	TGTGCCAGCAGCTTAGGTCCGGGAGGAGAGCAGTTCTTC	CASSLGPGGEQFF
15	NA	NA	TRBJ2-5	TRBV5-6	TGCGCCAGCAGCTTGGTAGGGGGGGGAAAGGAGACCCAGTACTTC	CASSLVGGGKETQYF
13	NA	NA	TRBJ2-2	TRBV5-1	TGCGCCAGCAATCCCGGGACCACCGGGGAGCTGTTTTTT	CASNPGTTGELFF
15	NA	NA	TRBJ2-1	TRBV18	TGTGCCAGCTCACCCGACTCCCCCCCGGTGTATGAGCAGTTCTTC	CASSPDSPPVYEQFF
14	NA	once	TRBJ2-7	TRBV5-5	TGTGCCAGCAGCCTGGACGGACGGCTTCGCGAGCAGTACTTC	CASSLDGRLREQYF
15	TRBD2	NA	TRBJ2-7	TRBV12-3/TRBV12-4	TGTGCCAGCAGTCCCGGACTAGCGGGACGGTACGAGCAGTACTTC	CASSPGLAGRYEQYF
14	NA	NA	TRBJ1-1	TRBV29-1	TGCAGCGTTTCCCGTTTCCTGGACGTTACTGAAGCTTTCTTT	CSVSRFLDVTEAFF
15	TRBD1	NA	TRBJ2-2	TRBV19	TGTGCCAGCGGGACAGGGGTTACTAACACCGGGGAGCTGTTTTTT	CASGTGVTNTGELFF
14	TRBD1	NA	TRBJ1-2	TRBV19	TGTGCCAGTAGTAGGACAGGGCCTATCTATGGCTACACCTTC	CASSRTGPIYGYTF
11	NA	NA	TRBJ2-5	TRBV18	TGTGCCAGCTCACCAGGGGAGGCCCAGTACTTC	CASSPGEAQYF
16	TRBD2	NA	TRBJ2-2	TRBV18	TGTGCCAGCTCACCAATGGCGGGAGGCATCACCGGGGAGCTGTTTTTT	CASSPMAGGITGELFF
15	NA	NA	TRBJ2-1	TRBV7-3	TGTGCCAGCAGCTACACCGGGCCCGGCCCGAATGAGCAGTTCTTC	CASSYTGPGPNEQFF
15	NA	NA	TRBJ2-5	TRBV5-5	TGTGCCAGCAGCTTGGCACCGGGAGCCCGGGAGACCCAGTACTTC	CASSLAPGARETQYF
19	TRBD2	NA	TRBJ2-6	TRBV19	TGTGCCAGTAGTGCCGCCGGGACTAGCGGGAGGGCCGGGTCCAACGTCCTGACTTTC	CASSAAGTSGRAGSNVLTF
14	TRBD1	NA	TRBJ2-3	TRBV19	TGTGCCAGCCGGGACAGGGCTTTCACAGATACGCAGTATTTT	CASRDRAFTDTQYF
13	NA	medium-sized	TRBJ2-3	TRBV29-1	TGCAGCGTTGATGCCCAGAGCACAGATACGCAGTATTTT	CSVDAQSTDTQYF
15	TRBD2	NA	TRBJ2-1	TRBV6-5	TGTGCCAGCAGTGGAGCGGGAGTTAGATACAATGAGCAGTTCTTC	CASSGAGVRYNEQFF
16	TRBD2	few	TRBJ2-7	TRBV18	TGTGCCAGCTCACAGAGGTTTAGCGGGGGGCCCTACGAGCAGTACTTC	CASSQRFSGGPYEQYF
15	NA	NA	TRBJ2-1	TRBV29-1	TGCAGCGTACGGATTTACGACAGGGCGGGATATGAGCAGTTCTTC	CSVRIYDRAGYEQFF